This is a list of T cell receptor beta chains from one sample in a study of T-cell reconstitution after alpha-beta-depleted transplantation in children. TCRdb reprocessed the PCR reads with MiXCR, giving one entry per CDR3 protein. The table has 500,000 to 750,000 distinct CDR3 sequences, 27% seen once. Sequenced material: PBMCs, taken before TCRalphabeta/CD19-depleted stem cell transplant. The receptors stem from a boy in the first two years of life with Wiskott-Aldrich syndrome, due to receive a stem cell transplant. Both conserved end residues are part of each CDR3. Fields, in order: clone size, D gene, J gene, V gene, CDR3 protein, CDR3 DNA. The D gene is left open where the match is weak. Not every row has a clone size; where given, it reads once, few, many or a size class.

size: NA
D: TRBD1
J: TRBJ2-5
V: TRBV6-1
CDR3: CASKWTGVGEETQYF
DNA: TGTGCCAGCAAGTGGACAGGGGTTGGTGAAGAGACCCAGTACTTC

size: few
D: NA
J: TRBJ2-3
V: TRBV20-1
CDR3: CSADRRDTQYF
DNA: TGCAGTGCGGATAGACGGGATACGCAGTATTTT

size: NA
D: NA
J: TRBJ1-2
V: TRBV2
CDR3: CASDGTQAYGYTF
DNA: TGTGCCAGCGATGGGACCCAGGCCTATGGCTACACCTTC

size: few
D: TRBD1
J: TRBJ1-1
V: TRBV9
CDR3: CASSRGQSMNTEAFF
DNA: TGTGCCAGCAGTCGGGGACAGTCTATGAACACTGAAGCTTTCTTT

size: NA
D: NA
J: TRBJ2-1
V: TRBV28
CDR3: CASSPPLGNEQFF
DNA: TGTGCCAGCAGTCCACCCCTCGGGAATGAGCAGTTCTTC

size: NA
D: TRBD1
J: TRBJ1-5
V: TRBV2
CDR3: CASRALGQGHQPQHF
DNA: TGTGCCAGCAGAGCCCTTGGACAGGGGCATCAGCCCCAGCATTTT

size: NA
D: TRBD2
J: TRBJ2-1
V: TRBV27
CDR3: CARMFTSGKDNEQFF
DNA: TGTGCCAGGATGTTTACTAGCGGGAAGGACAATGAGCAGTTCTTC

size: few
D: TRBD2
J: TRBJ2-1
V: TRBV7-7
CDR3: CASSRGVAGGDNEQFF
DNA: TGTGCCAGCAGCCGTGGGGTAGCGGGAGGGGATAATGAGCAGTTCTTC

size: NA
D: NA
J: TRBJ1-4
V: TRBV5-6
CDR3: CASSSTFGEKLFF
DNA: TGTGCCAGCAGCTCGACATTCGGAGAAAAACTGTTTTTT

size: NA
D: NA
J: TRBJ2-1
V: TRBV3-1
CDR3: CASSQVGLPDNEQFF
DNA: TGTGCCAGCAGCCAAGTGGGTTTGCCAGACAATGAGCAGTTCTTC

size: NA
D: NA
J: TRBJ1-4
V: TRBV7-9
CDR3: CASSSRLVATNEKLFF
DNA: TGTGCCAGCAGCTCCCGGCTAGTTGCAACTAATGAAAAACTGTTTTTT

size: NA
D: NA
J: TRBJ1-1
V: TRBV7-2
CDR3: CASSLARGEAFF
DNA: TGTGCCAGCAGCTTAGCTCGTGGTGAAGCTTTCTTT

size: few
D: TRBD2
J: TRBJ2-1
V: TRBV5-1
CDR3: CASSLDLAGGPRFF
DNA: TGCGCCAGCAGCTTGGATCTAGCGGGAGGGCCCCGGTTCTTC

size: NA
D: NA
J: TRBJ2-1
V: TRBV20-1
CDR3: CSARGRWGSYNEQFF
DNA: TGCAGTGCTAGAGGAAGGTGGGGCTCCTACAATGAGCAGTTCTTC

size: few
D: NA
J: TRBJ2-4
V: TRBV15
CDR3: CATSRGPWAEDIQYF
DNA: TGTGCCACCAGCAGGGGGCCGTGGGCAGAGGACATTCAGTACTTC

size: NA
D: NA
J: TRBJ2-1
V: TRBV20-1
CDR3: CSAELALDEQFF
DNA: TGCAGTGCGGAACTAGCTCTCGATGAGCAGTTCTTC

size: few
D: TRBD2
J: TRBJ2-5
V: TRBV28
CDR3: CASNPAGEVEKTQYF
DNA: TGTGCCAGCAACCCAGCGGGAGAGGTGGAGAAGACCCAGTACTTC

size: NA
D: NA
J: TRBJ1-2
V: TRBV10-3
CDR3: CAISGNYGYTF
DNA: TGTGCCATCTCAGGGAACTATGGCTACACCTTC

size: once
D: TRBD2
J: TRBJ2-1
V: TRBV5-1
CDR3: CASRPAGGPDEQFF
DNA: TGCGCCAGCCGTCCAGCGGGAGGGCCCGATGAGCAGTTCTTC

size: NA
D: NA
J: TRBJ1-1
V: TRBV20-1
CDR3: CSARSSSGLLNTEAFF
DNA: TGCAGTGCTAGGTCTTCATCGGGACTGCTGAACACTGAAGCTTTCTTT

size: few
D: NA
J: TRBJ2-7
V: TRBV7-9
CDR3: CASSLPEDRYEQYF
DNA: TGTGCCAGCAGCCTCCCCGAGGACCGCTACGAGCAGTACTTC

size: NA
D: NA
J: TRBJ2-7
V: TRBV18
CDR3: CASSSKPGLSVYEQYF
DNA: TGTGCCAGCTCATCCAAGCCCGGGTTGTCGGTCTACGAGCAGTACTTC

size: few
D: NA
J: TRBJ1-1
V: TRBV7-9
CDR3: CASSLWLDNTEAFF
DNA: TGTGCCAGCAGCTTATGGTTGGACAACACTGAAGCTTTCTTT

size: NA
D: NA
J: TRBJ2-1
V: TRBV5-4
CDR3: CASSSRAVTEQFF
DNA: TGTGCCAGCAGCTCCCGGGCTGTTACTGAGCAGTTCTTC

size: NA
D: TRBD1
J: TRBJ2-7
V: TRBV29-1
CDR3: CSVRLGTGGTYEQYF
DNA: TGCAGCGTTCGACTAGGAACAGGGGGAACCTACGAGCAGTACTTC

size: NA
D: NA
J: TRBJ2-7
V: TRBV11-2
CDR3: CASSPGIVISYEQYF
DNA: TGTGCCAGCAGCCCCGGGATCGTCATCTCCTACGAGCAGTACTTC

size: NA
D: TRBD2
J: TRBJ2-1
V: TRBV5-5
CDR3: CASSFRGKTGAGGNEQFF
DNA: TGTGCCAGCAGCTTTAGAGGGAAAACTGGGGCGGGAGGCAATGAGCAGTTCTTC

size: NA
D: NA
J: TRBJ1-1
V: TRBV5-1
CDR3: CASSLEIGLNTEAFF
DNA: TGCGCCAGCAGCTTGGAAATAGGGTTGAACACTGAAGCTTTCTTT

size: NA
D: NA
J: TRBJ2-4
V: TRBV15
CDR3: CATSRDWNPKHLAKNIQYF
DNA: TGTGCCACCAGCAGAGACTGGAATCCCAAGCACCTAGCCAAAAACATTCAGTACTTC

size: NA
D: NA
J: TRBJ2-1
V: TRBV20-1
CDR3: CSARSGAYNEQFF
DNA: TGCAGTGCTAGGTCGGGCGCCTACAATGAGCAGTTCTTC

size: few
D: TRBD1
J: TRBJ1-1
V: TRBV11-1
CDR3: CASSPGQGLDTEAFF
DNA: TGTGCCAGCAGCCCCGGACAGGGTTTGGACACTGAAGCTTTCTTT

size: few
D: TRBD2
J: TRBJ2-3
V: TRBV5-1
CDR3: CASSLLAGESNTQYF
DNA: TGCGCCAGCAGCCTCCTAGCGGGAGAGTCGAATACGCAGTATTTT

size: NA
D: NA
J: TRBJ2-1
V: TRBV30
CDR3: CAWNGWRRPYTLSSYNEQFF
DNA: TGTGCCTGGAACGGGTGGCGACGGCCTTACACTCTAAGCTCCTACAATGAGCAGTTCTTC

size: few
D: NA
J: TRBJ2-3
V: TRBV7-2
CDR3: CASSLKGGGAATQYF
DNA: TGTGCCAGCAGCCTAAAAGGTGGCGGTGCGGCTACGCAGTATTTT

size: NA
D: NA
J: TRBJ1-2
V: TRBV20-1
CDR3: CSAPGSSYGYTF
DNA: TGCAGCGCCCCGGGTTCCTCCTATGGCTACACCTTC

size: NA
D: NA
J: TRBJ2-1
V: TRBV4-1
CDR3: CASSRAGTYNEQFF
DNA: TGCGCCAGCAGCCGTGCGGGGACCTACAATGAGCAGTTCTTC

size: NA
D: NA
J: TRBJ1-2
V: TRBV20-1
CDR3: CSALTVNYGYTF
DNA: TGCAGTGCCTTGACTGTGAACTATGGCTACACCTTC

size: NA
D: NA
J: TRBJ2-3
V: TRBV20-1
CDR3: CSAPSGYTDTQYF
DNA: TGCAGTGCGCCCAGCGGGTACACAGATACGCAGTATTTT

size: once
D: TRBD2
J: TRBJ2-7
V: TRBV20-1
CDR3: CSARDGGLAGAVSHEQYF
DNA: TGCAGTGCTAGAGATGGCGGGCTAGCGGGAGCAGTTTCCCACGAGCAGTACTTC

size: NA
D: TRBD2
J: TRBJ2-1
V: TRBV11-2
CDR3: CASSLPRGGFDNEQFF
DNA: TGTGCCAGCAGCCTCCCACGGGGGGGCTTTGACAATGAGCAGTTCTTC

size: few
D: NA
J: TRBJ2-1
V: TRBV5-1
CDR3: CASSTPRVSNYNEQFF
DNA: TGCGCCAGCTCCACCCCGCGGGTGTCTAACTACAATGAGCAGTTCTTC

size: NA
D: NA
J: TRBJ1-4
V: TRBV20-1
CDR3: CSAPRVGTNEKLFF
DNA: TGCAGTGCTCCCAGGGTTGGAACTAATGAAAAACTGTTTTTT

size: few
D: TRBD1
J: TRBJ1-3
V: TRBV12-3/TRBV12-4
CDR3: CASSVQGAGGNTIYF
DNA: TGTGCCAGCAGCGTACAGGGGGCGGGAGGAAACACCATATATTTT

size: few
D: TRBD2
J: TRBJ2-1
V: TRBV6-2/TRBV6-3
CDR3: CASSFLAGGGYEQFF
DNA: TGTGCCAGCAGTTTTCTAGCGGGAGGTGGATATGAGCAGTTCTTC

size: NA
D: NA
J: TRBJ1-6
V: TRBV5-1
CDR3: CASSYWESGNSPLHF
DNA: TGCGCCAGCAGCTATTGGGAATCGGGAAATTCACCCCTCCACTTT

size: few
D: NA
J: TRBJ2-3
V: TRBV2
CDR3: CASSEGVEDTQYF
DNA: TGTGCCAGCAGTGAGGGGGTCGAAGATACGCAGTATTTT

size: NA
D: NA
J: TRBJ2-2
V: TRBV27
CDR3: CASSLGRMNTGELFF
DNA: TGTGCCAGCAGTTTGGGACGGATGAACACCGGGGAGCTGTTTTTT

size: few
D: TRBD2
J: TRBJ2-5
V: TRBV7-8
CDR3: CASSLATLAGEGETQYF
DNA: TGTGCCAGCAGCTTAGCGACTTTAGCGGGAGAAGGAGAGACCCAGTACTTC

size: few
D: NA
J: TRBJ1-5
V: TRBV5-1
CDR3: CASSLEGMKPQHF
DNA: TGCGCCAGCAGCTTGGAGGGTATGAAGCCCCAGCATTTT

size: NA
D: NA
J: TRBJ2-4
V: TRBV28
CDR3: CASSLTTQNIQYF
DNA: TGTGCCAGCAGCCTAACGACCCAAAACATTCAGTACTTC